This T cell receptor (beta chain) is from a study of identical twins. General study points: For monozygotic twins, models underestimated out-of-frame TCR alpha sharing. Insertion counts were lower in abundant cord blood beta clonotypes, a trend that memory repertoires did not show.

A note on this clonotype: What it binds is not known.

TCRdb passed the 5' RACE reads through MiXCR, listing each CDR3 protein once. This table has fewer than 500,000 distinct CDR3 sequences, 13% to 15% appearing once. Every sampled donor was Caucasian and healthy. These data were also reused for a study on yellow fever vaccine responses in identical twins. Per that paper: Twins reportedly had a vaccine T cell response that seemed partly convergent, partly personalized.

This receptor was taken from a woman aged 18-30 years in good health. Sequences were obtained from CD4+ T cells sorted from blood.

The CDR3 loop reads CASSLALATQYF. CDR3 bases: TGTGCCAGCAGCTTAGCGTTAGCGACGCAGTATTTT. J is TRBJ2-3 and V is TRBV7-2, with D possibly matching TRBD2 (5 bases). The CDR3 extends over 12 amino acids. Germline CDR1 reads SGHTA; CDR2 reads FQGNSA. V lost 0 bases to trimming and J lost 9 bases, with 7 bases between them.